These T cell receptor beta chains were read from a single sample in a study of cytomegalovirus exposure and HLA in healthy donors. Profiling relied on immunoSEQ multiplex PCR, and the TCRdb table lists in-frame clones only, not all of them. The repertoire holds 100,000 to 150,000 clones, with 90% to 97% as singletons. Sequencing input: PBMCs. The receptors stem from a young man in good health and CMV-seronegative. Each CDR3 is given with its conserved first and last residue. A D gene is named only where the DNA matches it firmly. The size entry is marked missing in some rows and otherwise reads once, few, many or a size class.

TRBV30,once,TRBD2,TRBJ2-7,TGTGCCTGGAGTTCCCTAGCGGGAGGGCCGTATGAGCAGTACTTC,CAWSSLAGGPYEQYF
TRBV30,NA,TRBD1,TRBJ2-2,TGTGCCTGGAGTAACGCGCGGCTTATTAACCGACCCCAACCGGGACAGGGGACCGGGGAGCTGTTTTTT,CAWSNARLINRPQPGQGTGELFF
TRBV11-2,NA,TRBD1,TRBJ2-5,TGTGCCAGCAGGCGCCCGGGACAGGTCCAAGAGACCCAGTACTTC,CASRRPGQVQETQYF
TRBV18,NA,NA,TRBJ2-1,TGTGCCAGCTCACCACCGCCAGGGGTGGCCTACAATGAGCAGTTCTTC,CASSPPPGVAYNEQFF
TRBV30,NA,NA,TRBJ2-2,TGTGCCTGGAGTTCTAGTAACACCGGGGAGCTGTTTTTT,CAWSSSNTGELFF
TRBV20-1,NA,NA,TRBJ2-5,TGCAGTGCGAGTTACGGGACCCAGTACTTC,CSASYGTQYF
TRBV6-5,NA,NA,TRBJ2-7,TGTGCCAGCAGTTTAACCCAGACAGTACCCTACGAGCAGTACTTC,CASSLTQTVPYEQYF
TRBV19,NA,TRBD1,TRBJ1-5,TGTGCCAGTAGTATAGGAGGCCCGGGACAGAGCAATCAGCCCCAGCATTTT,CASSIGGPGQSNQPQHF
TRBV7-3,NA,NA,TRBJ1-1,TGTGCCAGCAGCTCCCGTAGACAGTCCAACACTGAAGCTTTCTTT,CASSSRRQSNTEAFF
TRBV7-6,NA,NA,TRBJ2-1,TGTGCCAGCAGGCCAGGGTTGGACAATGAGCAGTTCTTC,CASRPGLDNEQFF
TRBV5-1,NA,TRBD1,TRBJ2-3,TGCGCCAGCAGCCCACTTGGGGGGACAGGGTTTGATACGCAGTATTTT,CASSPLGGTGFDTQYF
TRBV27,NA,TRBD1,TRBJ2-1,TGTGCCAGCACTCGGACAGGGGGACACAATGAGCAGTTCTTC,CASTRTGGHNEQFF
TRBV2,NA,TRBD2,TRBJ2-2,TGTGCCAGCGACCCAGCGGGGCGGAACACCGGGGAGCTGTTTTTT,CASDPAGRNTGELFF
TRBV19,once,TRBD1,TRBJ2-2,TGTGCCAGTAGGGGGACAGGCGTTGCCGGGGAGCTGTTTTTT,CASRGTGVAGELFF
TRBV6-1,NA,TRBD2,TRBJ2-7,TGTGCCAGCAGTGAAGTTGATAGCGGGTACGAGCAGTACTTC,CASSEVDSGYEQYF
TRBV6-6,NA,TRBD2,TRBJ2-1,TGTGCCAGCAGTTACGTGGGGGAGGGCCGGGATGAGCAGTTCTTC,CASSYVGEGRDEQFF
TRBV27,NA,NA,TRBJ2-1,TGTGCCAGCGAGCCGGGGGTAGGTTATGAGCAGTTCTTC,CASEPGVGYEQFF
TRBV30,NA,NA,TRBJ1-3,TGTGCCTGGAGTGTCGCAACAGGAAACACCATATATTTT,CAWSVATGNTIYF
TRBV7-3,NA,TRBD2,TRBJ2-7,TGTGCCAGCAGCTTAAAAGTAGCGGGAGAAGACTACGAGCAGTACTTC,CASSLKVAGEDYEQYF
TRBV6-5,NA,NA,TRBJ1-1,TGTGCCAGCAGTTACGAGGGCGGCCTGAACACTGAAGCTTTCTTT,CASSYEGGLNTEAFF
TRBV7-7,NA,NA,TRBJ2-1,TGTGCCAGCAGCTCCAATTTCTACAATGAGCAGTTCTTC,CASSSNFYNEQFF
TRBV20-1,NA,NA,TRBJ2-3,TGCAGCCGTAGCCGGGACTTCACGCAGTATTTT,CSRSRDFTQYF
TRBV30,NA,NA,TRBJ1-1,TGTGCCTGGAGTGTAAGTCTGGCGGGATACACTGAAGCTTTCTTT,CAWSVSLAGYTEAFF
TRBV27,NA,TRBD2,TRBJ2-3,TGTGCCAGCAGTCCGGTGGGGCTAGCGGGAGTCGGGGCTCCAGATACGCAGTATTTT,CASSPVGLAGVGAPDTQYF
TRBV5-6,NA,NA,TRBJ1-1,TGTGCCAGCAGCCTTATGGCAGGGAACACTGAAGCTTTCTTT,CASSLMAGNTEAFF
TRBV30,NA,TRBD2,TRBJ2-3,TGTGCCTGGAGCTTGACTAGCGGGAGTGCAGATACGCAGTATTTT,CAWSLTSGSADTQYF
TRBV4-3,NA,NA,TRBJ2-1,TGCGCCAGCAGCCACCAACATCTCCCGGGACTCCTAGAAAACAATGAGCAGTTCTTC,CASSHQHLPGLLENNEQFF
TRBV15,NA,NA,TRBJ2-1,TGTGCCACCAGCAGAGCCATGAGTAACAATGAGCAGTTCTTC,CATSRAMSNNEQFF
TRBV5-6,NA,TRBD1,TRBJ1-1,TGTGCCAGCAGCGAGCCGGGACAGGGTTTGTTGAGCACTGAAGCTTTCTTT,CASSEPGQGLLSTEAFF
TRBV19,NA,NA,TRBJ1-5,TGTGCCAGTAGTATAGCGGGTTCCGGGTCCGAGCCCCAGCATTTT,CASSIAGSGSEPQHF
TRBV5-1,NA,TRBD2,TRBJ2-1,TGCGCCAGCAGCTTGGCCCCGCGGGAGGGGTACAATGAGCAGTTCTTC,CASSLAPREGYNEQFF
TRBV7-2,NA,TRBD2,TRBJ2-1,TGTGCCAGCAGCTTTCAGGTAGCGGGAGGGCCAAGGAATGAGCAGTTCTTC,CASSFQVAGGPRNEQFF
TRBV7-2,NA,NA,TRBJ1-1,TGTGCCAGCAGCTTAGGGGGCAGGCTAGGTTGGACTGAAGCTTTCTTT,CASSLGGRLGWTEAFF
TRBV11-2,NA,TRBD1,TRBJ1-4,TGTGCCAGCAGCCCAGGGGGTGCAACTAATGAAAAACTGTTTTTT,CASSPGGATNEKLFF
TRBV7-2,NA,TRBD1,TRBJ2-7,TGTGCCAGCAGCCCCTGGACAGGGGGCTACGAGCAGTACTTC,CASSPWTGGYEQYF
TRBV6-1,NA,TRBD2,TRBJ2-5,TGTGCCAGCAGTGAAGGGGGAGGGGTGGGAGAGACCCAGTACTTC,CASSEGGGVGETQYF
TRBV30,NA,NA,TRBJ1-4,TGTGCCTGGGACCGCCCGGGTGAAAAACTGTTTTTT,CAWDRPGEKLFF
TRBV9,NA,TRBD1,TRBJ1-1,TGTGCCAGCAGCCCATGGGACAGGAACACTGAAGCTTTCTTT,CASSPWDRNTEAFF
TRBV30,NA,NA,TRBJ2-6,TGTGCCTGTCCCAAGAGTCGGGGCTCTGGGGCCAACGTCCTGACTTTC,CACPKSRGSGANVLTF
TRBV6-1,NA,NA,TRBJ1-5,TGTGCCAGCAGTGAAAGACAGCACGGTAGCAATCAGCCCCAGCATTTT,CASSERQHGSNQPQHF
TRBV29-1,NA,TRBD2,TRBJ2-7,TGCAGCGCTTGGACTAGCGGGGGCTCTTCCGAGCAGTACTTC,CSAWTSGGSSEQYF
TRBV4-2,NA,NA,TRBJ2-2,TGTGCCAGCAGCCAAGTAATGGGCGACGGCACCGGGGAGCTGTTTTTT,CASSQVMGDGTGELFF
TRBV7-2,NA,NA,TRBJ2-2,TGTGCCAGCAGCTTATCAGGGGTCGACACCGGGGAGCTGTTTTTT,CASSLSGVDTGELFF
TRBV7-9,NA,TRBD2,TRBJ2-3,TGTGCCAGCACTAGCGGCCCCACAGATACGCAGTATTTT,CASTSGPTDTQYF
TRBV28,NA,TRBD1,TRBJ2-7,TGTGCCAGCACTGTGGGACAGGCAAGCTCCTACGAGCAGTACTTC,CASTVGQASSYEQYF
TRBV5-1,NA,NA,TRBJ2-5,TGCGCCACCGCGTCGGGAGCAATGGAGCTCCCCCAAGAGACCCAGTACTTC,CATASGAMELPQETQYF
TRBV27,NA,TRBD2,TRBJ2-1,TGTGCCAGCACCCTTCGATCTAGCGGGAGTGACAATGAGCAGTTCTTC,CASTLRSSGSDNEQFF
TRBV6-5,NA,NA,TRBJ1-5,TGTGCCAGCAGTCCGGACAGTGGGTATCAGCCCCAGCATTTT,CASSPDSGYQPQHF
TRBV5-1,NA,TRBD1,TRBJ2-7,TGCGCCAGCAGCTCCACAGGGGGCGCCGGGCAGTACTTC,CASSSTGGAGQYF
TRBV5-1,NA,NA,TRBJ1-4,TGCGCCAGCAGCTTGGAGGGGCCTGCAACTAATGAAAAACTGTTTTTT,CASSLEGPATNEKLFF
TRBV15,NA,NA,TRBJ2-2,TGTGCCACCAGCATAATTGGCGGCGGAGGCGGGGAGCTGTTTTTT,CATSIIGGGGGELFF
TRBV6-5,NA,NA,TRBJ2-7,TGTGCCAGCAGTAGCTGGAGGTCCTACGAGCAGTACTTC,CASSSWRSYEQYF